Shown below are 29 T cell receptor beta chains from a single sample sequenced in a study of blood T cell repertoires in COVID-19. Clones were sequenced by immunoSEQ multiplex PCR, and TCRdb holds only the in-frame ones, with some missing. This table has 80,000 to 100,000 clones, about 85% appearing once. The sample comprised peripheral blood. These receptors were obtained from a man aged 55 to 70 with acute or convalescent COVID-19.

This chain connects TRBV5-6 to TRBJ2-1, with TRBD2 identical over 7 bases. The CDR3 runs 16 residues. From germline, CDR1 is SGHDT and CDR2 YYEEEE. The V segment lost 6 bases and the J segment 8 bases; nucleotides outside the gene matches: 17. The CDR3, as DNA: TGTGCCAGCACCCCGGTAGGACTAGGTCCTCCGGATGAGCAGTTCTTC. Encoded protein: CASTPVGLGPPDEQFF.

CDR3: CASSTLGGTDTQYF. CDR3 nucleotides: TGCGCCAGCAGCACCCTAGGGGGCACAGATACGCAGTATTTT. V gene TRBV4-3 combines with J gene TRBJ2-3; D is possibly TRBD1 (5 bases). Trimming took off 5 bases at V and 1 base at J, with 10 bases between the two ends. Germline CDR1 reads LGHNA; CDR2 reads YSLEER. CDR3 length: 14 residues.

The chain uses TRBV19 and TRBJ1-1, with 7 bases identical to TRBD1. Germline trimming cut 6 bases from V and 1 base from J; bases unmatched to any gene: 5. Per the germline V gene, CDR1 is LNHDA and CDR2 is SQIVND (reference sequence). The CDR3 is 14 amino acids. The CDR3 DNA reads as TGTGCCAGTAGCCGGGACAGTCCGAACACTGAAGCTTTCTTT. Translating it yields CASSRDSPNTEAFF.

The chain links TRBV19 to TRBJ1-6; D perhaps matches TRBD1 (5 bases). The CDR3 contains 15 residues. V was clipped by 7 bases and J by 7 bases, with 17 bases between them. Germline V gene lookup returns CDR1 LNHDA and CDR2 SQIVND (reference sequence). CDR3 loop: CASKPNGGGNSPLHF. The CDR3 DNA reads TGTGCCAGTAAACCCAACGGGGGAGGGAATTCACCCCTCCACTTT.

The chain employs TRBV29-1 and TRBJ2-7; 9 nucleotides match TRBD1. The ends lost 3 bases at V and 6 bases at J; junction bases unmatched: 6. Per the germline V gene, CDR1 is SQVTM and CDR2 is ANQGSEA. CDR3 length: 13 residues. Here the CDR3 reads CSVEGDRVTEQYF. DNA of the CDR3: TGCAGCGTTGAGGGGGACAGGGTTACCGAGCAGTACTTC.

The chain couples TRBV9 to TRBJ1-1, with 8 bases aligning to TRBD1. The CDR3 spans 14 residues. Germline assignment: CDR1 SGDLS and CDR2 YYNGEE. V shed 3 bases, J shed 4 bases, and the junction held 5 bases outside the gene matches. The CDR3 DNA reads as TGTGCCAGCAGCGAGGGGGACAGGATCACTGAAGCTTTCTTT. This sequence encodes CASSEGDRITEAFF.

By share, this clone counts as medium-sized. The chain carries TRBV7-9 and TRBJ1-2, with TRBD1 identical over 11 bases. J lost 8 bases, V lost 5 bases, and 4 bases had no gene match. The CDR3 runs to 13 residues. In germline, CDR1 is SEHNR, CDR2 FQNEAQ (reference sequence). CDR3 coding DNA: TGTGCCAGCAGCCCGAGGGACAGGGGGGGCTACACCTTC. Translating it yields CASSPRDRGGYTF.

This clone has only one observation. The rearrangement uses TRBV5-1 and TRBJ2-2, with 7 bases identical to TRBD1. This CDR3 has 12 residues. V lost 5 bases to trimming and J lost 6 bases; unmatched junction nucleotides: 1. CDR1 is SGHRS, CDR2 YFSETQ, per germline. The CDR3 reads CASSQGAGELFF. The DNA for the CDR3 is TGCGCCAGCAGTCAGGGGGCCGGGGAGCTGTTTTTT.

This sequence joins TRBV19 and TRBJ1-5, with D hard to call. The germline V gene has CDR1 LNHDA and CDR2 SQIVND (reference sequence). Trimming removed 5 bases at V and 6 bases at J, with 14 bases between. CDR3 length equals 14 residues. CDR3 amino acids: CASSASAGVQPQHF. As DNA, the CDR3 is TGTGCCAGTAGTGCGTCCGCCGGGGTTCAGCCCCAGCATTTT.

The chain joins TRBV9 to TRBJ2-2; D perhaps matches TRBD2 (7 bases). Germline CDR1 is SGDLS and CDR2 is YYNGEE. V was cut by 1 base and J by 2 bases, with 15 bases left in between. This CDR3 has 17 residues. The CDR3 is CASSVMTGGQNTGELFF. As DNA, the CDR3 is TGTGCCAGCAGCGTAATGACGGGGGGCCAAAACACCGGGGAGCTGTTTTTT.

V usage is TRBV11-2 and J usage is TRBJ2-7; D possibly corresponds to TRBD2 (6 bases). This CDR3 is 14 amino acids long. V gave up 5 bases and J gave up 3 bases, with 14 bases separating them. Germline V gene sequence: CDR1 SGHAT, CDR2 FQNNGV. The CDR3 DNA sequence: TGTGCCAGCAGCCCGGGGACTCAACACTACGAGCAGTACTTC. Its protein is CASSPGTQHYEQYF.

This clone was seen just once. The chain carries TRBV7-2 and TRBJ1-2; D ambiguous. Between the trimmed V and J ends, which lost 1 base and 3 bases, there was a span of 12 bases. The CDR3 consists of 15 residues. Per the germline V gene, CDR1 is SGHTA and CDR2 is FQGNSA. CDR3 sequence (DNA): TGTGCCAGCAGCTTAGGGGAGGCCAAGTACTATGGCTACACCTTC. This translates into CASSLGEAKYYGYTF.

The V and J genes are TRBV7-2 and TRBJ2-7; D might be TRBD1 (6 bases). The V end lost 1 base, the J end lost 3 bases, and 13 bases lay between the germline ends. The CDR3 runs 15 residues. Germline CDR1 and CDR2: SGHTA and FQGNSA. The DNA for the CDR3 is TGTGCCAGCAGCTTAGTATGGGACACGTACTACGAGCAGTACTTC. This encodes CASSLVWDTYYEQYF.

The J gene is TRBJ2-1, the V gene TRBV10-3; no reliable D call. Trimming took 8 bases from V and 0 from J, leaving 8 bases between them. This CDR3 has 13 amino acids. The V gene's germline CDR1 is ENHRY and CDR2 SYGVKD. CDR3 sequence: CAISESSYNEQFF. The CDR3 nucleotides are TGTGCCATCTCGGAGTCCTCCTACAATGAGCAGTTCTTC.

The rearrangement uses TRBV7-3 and TRBJ1-1; D unclear. Germline V lookup: CDR1 SGHTA, CDR2 FQGTGA. This CDR3 has 14 amino acids. Trimming removed 0 bases at V and 3 bases at J, with 8 bases between. CDR3 bases: TGTGCCAGCAGCTTAACTCCCGGGGACACTGAAGCTTTCTTT. This sequence encodes CASSLTPGDTEAFF.

The chain combines TRBV20-1 with TRBJ1-5, with D perhaps TRBD1 (6 bases). V gave up 3 bases and J gave up 2 bases, with 14 bases separating them. In germline, CDR1 is DFQATT, CDR2 SNEGSKA (reference sequence). This CDR3 has 15 amino acids. The CDR3, as DNA: TGCAGTGCTAGTACAGGGTACGGGGGCAATCAGCCCCAGCATTTT. Its protein is CSASTGYGGNQPQHF.

This clone was counted between two and nine times. The chain combines TRBV14 with TRBJ2-3, with 7 bases that match TRBD2. Germline V gene lookup returns CDR1 SGHDN and CDR2 FVKESK. The V and J ends lost 0 bases and 4 bases, in that order; junction bases with no gene match: 7. This CDR3 has 16 amino acids. CDR3 sequence reads: CASSQDISRGADTQYF. CDR3 DNA sequence: TGTGCCAGCAGCCAAGATATTAGCCGGGGGGCAGATACGCAGTATTTT.

The J gene is TRBJ1-4, the V gene TRBV27, with TRBD1 as a possible D gene (6 bases). V was pared by 8 bases and J by 11 bases, with 24 bases between. The V gene's germline CDR1 is MNHEY and CDR2 SMNVEV (reference sequence). The CDR3 covers 15 residues. The CDR3, as DNA: TGTGCCAGCCGCGATCGGGGGGGCGCGGGGAGGAAACTGTTTTTT. It translates to CASRDRGGAGRKLFF.

This clone came up once. This chain connects TRBV5-1 to TRBJ2-1, with 8 bases that match TRBD2. CDR1 and CDR2 from the germline V gene are SGHRS and YFSETQ. The ends lost 6 bases at V and 8 bases at J; junction bases unmatched: 4. The CDR3 runs to 12 residues. The CDR3 sequence: CASKEREHEQFF. CDR3 in DNA: TGCGCCAGCAAGGAGCGGGAGCATGAGCAGTTCTTC.

The J gene is TRBJ2-3, the V gene TRBV18; D uncertain. V was shortened by 1 base and J by 2 bases, with 7 bases between the two germline ends. CDR1 is KGHSH, CDR2 LQKENI, per germline. This CDR3 is 14 amino acids long. The CDR3, as DNA: TGTGCCAGCTCACCACTTTCTAACACAGATACGCAGTATTTT. Encoded protein: CASSPLSNTDTQYF.

The rearrangement links TRBV5-1 to TRBJ1-1; no reliable D call. CDR3 length: 14 amino acids. V gave up 2 bases and J gave up 3 bases, with 11 bases separating them. Looked up from germline, CDR1 is SGHRS and CDR2 is YFSETQ. Here the CDR3 DNA reads TGCGCCAGCAGCTTAACAAACACCGACACTGAAGCTTTCTTT. Translation gives CASSLTNTDTEAFF. The entire variable domain, with the rest obtained from reference TRBV5-1 and TRBJ1-1, is as follows: KAGVTQTPRYLIKTRGQQVTLSCSPISGHRSVSWYQQTPGQGLQFLFEYFSETQRNKGNFPGRFSGRQFSNSRSEMNVSTLELGDSALYLCASSLTNTDTEAFFGQGTRLTVV.

The rearrangement links TRBV18 to TRBJ2-3, with 7 bases identical to TRBD2. Per germline, CDR1 KGHSH and CDR2 LQKENI. The CDR3 length is 15 residues. Trimming removed 5 bases from V and 1 base from J; junction bases left unmatched: 6. CDR3 amino acids: CASSDFGLGTDTQYF. The DNA of the CDR3 is TGTGCCAGCTCAGACTTCGGACTAGGCACAGATACGCAGTATTTT.

The gene calls are TRBV7-8 and TRBJ2-1; D gene unclear. Deletions cut 4 bases from V and 5 bases from J, with 21 bases between. Looked up from germline, CDR1 is SGHVS and CDR2 is FQNEAQ. The CDR3 length is 17 residues. The CDR3 DNA reads TGTGCCAGCAGCTCCCGGCCTCTGGGCGCCCCTGACAATGAGCAGTTCTTC. Translated: CASSSRPLGAPDNEQFF.

A note on this clone: Because it lacks the conserved phenylalanine or tryptophan at the end, this CDR3 is likely a read error. Because the CDR3's place on the DNA is in doubt, the DNA is left out and the CDR3 is given as listed by TCRdb. The rearrangement uses TRBV2 and TRBJ2-7; TRBD1 reflects the table's D call only, with no check against the DNA. The germline V gene has CDR1 SNHLY and CDR2 FYNNEI. Ends included, the CDR3 has 10 residues. CDR3 residues: CASSERFWAY.

This sequence joins TRBV4-3 and TRBJ2-7; 8 bases are shared with TRBD1. The V segment lost 0 bases and the J segment 0 bases; nucleotides outside the gene matches: 4. The CDR3 spans 16 residues. The germline V gene has CDR1 LGHNA and CDR2 YSLEER. CDR3 sequence: CASSQDPTGGSYEQYF. CDR3 DNA sequence: TGCGCCAGCAGCCAAGATCCCACAGGGGGCTCCTACGAGCAGTACTTC.

The chain recombines TRBV6-5 with TRBJ1-6; 7 bases map to TRBD1. J lost 14 bases, V lost 6 bases, and 10 bases had no gene match. The CDR3 spans 13 residues. Germline V CDR1 and CDR2: MNHEY, SVGAGI. For the CDR3, the DNA is TGTGCCAGCAGGCCCAGACAGGGTCCGACCCTCCACTTT. Translation gives CASRPRQGPTLHF.

The chain couples TRBV5-4 to TRBJ1-4; D unresolved. CDR1 is SGHNT, CDR2 YYREEE, per germline (reference sequence). CDR3 length equals 13 residues. V was pared by 0 bases and J by 7 bases, with 7 bases between. This chain's CDR3 is CASSLGNGEKLFF. CDR3 in DNA: TGTGCCAGCAGCTTGGGTAACGGTGAAAAACTGTTTTTT.

V gene TRBV6-4 combines with J gene TRBJ2-1; 14 bases match TRBD2. The trim removed 0 bases at V and 10 bases at J, leaving 2 bases unmatched. This CDR3 region has 15 residues. Germline V gene sequence: CDR1 MRHNA, CDR2 SNTAGT. The chain's CDR3 is CASSDSTSGGAEQFF. The CDR3 nucleotides read TGTGCCAGCAGTGACTCGACTAGCGGGGGGGCCGAGCAGTTCTTC.

The chain employs TRBV7-9 and TRBJ1-2; 9 positions agree with TRBD1. From germline, CDR1 is SEHNR and CDR2 FQNEAQ (reference sequence). CDR3 length: 16 amino acids. Unmatched junction bases numbered 8, after V lost 4 bases and J lost 2 bases. The CDR3 sequence: CASSSRTGARNYGYTF. CDR3 nucleotides: TGTGCCAGCAGCTCCCGGACAGGGGCGCGGAACTATGGCTACACCTTC.